Here is one TCR beta chain with its context. These data belong to a study of blood T cell repertoires in COVID-19. Study background: From the United States, Italy and Spain came samples of acute and convalescent COVID-19. Sources were T cells, B-cell-depleted T cells, or PBMCs; the material itself was cDNA or gDNA.

Germline V lookup: CDR1 DFQATT, CDR2 SNEGSKA (reference sequence). V shed 4 bases, J shed 0 bases, and the junction held 9 bases outside the gene matches. The CDR3 loop spans 15 amino acids. One Seattle source followed patients from active infection through their disease course. As handled by the study authors: The assay estimated nucleated cells by amplifying reference gene primers. Data came from immunoSEQ multiplex PCR; TCRdb stores just in-frame clones and leaves some out. V and J calls and clone size are as listed in that table; D and trimming were resolved from the DNA. The sample has hundreds of thousands of clones, roughly four fifths seen once.

The material sequenced was peripheral blood. The chain has TRBV20-1 and TRBJ2-7; the match to TRBD1 covers 7 bases. The sequence was obtained from a woman older than 75 with COVID-19, enrolled during active disease. CDR3 amino acids: CSANDYRQGSYEQYF. CDR3 sequence (DNA): TGCAGTGCTAATGATTACCGACAGGGCTCCTACGAGCAGTACTTC.